This section outlines one T cell receptor (beta chain) sequence together with its context. Its antigen is as yet unknown. The source of the sample is a study of OX40 agonist ivuxolimab in advanced cancers. Study-level background: The patients' treatment was ivuxolimab, an agonistic anti-OX40 (CD134) antibody. Regarding the study as a whole: Expanded clones belonging to CD8+ T cells outnumbered, on average, those of CD4+.

Samples were taken at baseline and on day 1 of cycles 4 and 7. Clones were sequenced by immunoSEQ multiplex PCR, and TCRdb holds only the in-frame ones, with some missing. The table shows 70,000 or so clones, with 92% occurring only once. V lost 1 base and J 2 bases, leaving 15 bases between the germline ends. The CDR3 spans 16 residues. The V gene's germline CDR1 is LGHNA and CDR2 YSLEER. The chain recombines TRBV4-3 with TRBJ2-7; tentatively, D is TRBD1 or TRBD2 (5 bases each). The material was CD4+ or CD8+ T cells sorted from blood, obtained in a trial of the OX40 agonist ivuxolimab. This clonotype originated in an adult with an advanced solid tumor such as melanoma, head and neck, liver or kidney cancer. The CDR3 here is CASSQGHRDVTYEQYF. The CDR3 DNA is TGCGCCAGCAGCCAAGGGCACCGGGACGTAACCTACGAGCAGTACTTC.